The 22 T cell receptor beta chains reported below all come from one sample, sequenced in a study of blood T cells in healthy people across ages. Through a sample-barcoded 5' primer and a J-beta primer mix, a second PCR was run for about 7 to 12 cycles. TCRdb fed the 5' RACE reads into MiXCR, producing one record per CDR3 protein. The top ten clones hold more than 3% of a sample with about 800,000 distinct CDR3 sequences, around a quarter of them seen once. These same data were also listed under a study on T cells of mothers and their children.

Sequenced material: blood. The source is a boy between 10 and 17 years old in good health.

This clonotype was seen a few times. The genes are TRBV29-1 and TRBJ2-1; TRBD2 matches 12 bases. V gave up 6 bases and J gave up 6 bases; unmatched junction bases: 6. The CDR3 runs to 14 residues. The germline V gene encodes CDR1 SQVTM and CDR2 ANQGSEA. CDR3 amino acids: CSVYASGGANEQFF. The CDR3 DNA follows: TGCAGCGTATACGCTAGCGGGGGGGCCAATGAGCAGTTCTTC.

The chain is built from TRBV5-6 and TRBJ2-5, with D uncertain. The CDR3 length is 14 residues. V was clipped by 0 bases and J by 5 bases, with 11 bases between them. Germline values: CDR1 SGHDT, CDR2 YYEEEE. The CDR3 sequence is CASSLVGLRETQYF. CDR3 in DNA: TGTGCCAGCAGCTTGGTCGGGCTACGGGAGACCCAGTACTTC.

This clonotype was seen a few times. J is TRBJ2-5 and V is TRBV5-1; D unclear. Trimming cost V 2 bases and J 3 bases, with 11 bases left between them. The germline CDR1 and CDR2 sequences are SGHRS and YFSETQ. The CDR3 loop spans 14 amino acids. The CDR3 here is CASSFNTEKETQYF. The CDR3 DNA reads as TGCGCCAGCAGCTTCAACACAGAGAAAGAGACCCAGTACTTC.

The J gene is TRBJ2-7, the V gene TRBV4-3, with D possibly matching TRBD1 (5 bases). Trimming pared 5 bases from V and 6 bases from J, leaving 14 bases between. The CDR3 totals 13 residues. Per the germline V gene, CDR1 is LGHNA and CDR2 is YSLEER. CDR3 sequence reads: CASSYAGRGEQYF. In DNA form, the CDR3 reads TGCGCCAGCAGCTATGCAGGGCGTGGCGAGCAGTACTTC.

This sequence joins TRBV24-1 and TRBJ2-2; the D call may be TRBD1 or TRBD2 (5 bases each). The CDR3 runs 16 residues. Germline V CDR1 and CDR2: KGHDR, SFDVKD. Trimming pared 4 bases from V and 7 bases from J, leaving 18 bases between. CDR3 nucleotides: TGTGCCACCAGTGAGGGGACCACCGTCTCGGTCGGGGAGCTGTTTTTT. Its translation: CATSEGTTVSVGELFF.

This chain connects TRBV5-1 to TRBJ2-7; TRBD2 matches 7 bases. CDR1 is SGHRS, CDR2 YFSETQ, per germline. Germline trimming cut 4 bases from V and 2 bases from J; bases unmatched to any gene: 9. The CDR3 is 15 amino acids. Here the CDR3 DNA reads TGCGCCAGCAGCCATGAGCTAGCGGCCACCTACGAGCAGTACTTC. It encodes CASSHELAATYEQYF.

This clonotype was counted only a few times. J is TRBJ2-1 and V is TRBV7-9; 8 bases match TRBD1. Germline V gene lookup returns CDR1 SEHNR and CDR2 FQNEAQ (reference sequence). Trimming at V came to 5 bases and at J to 2 bases, leaving 5 bases not matched to a gene. This CDR3 spans 15 amino acids. In nucleotides, the CDR3 is TGTGCCAGCAGCCCCCAGGGACAGGCCTACAATGAGCAGTTCTTC. Encoded protein: CASSPQGQAYNEQFF. Full variable domain (remainder filled in from reference TRBV7-9 and TRBJ2-1): DTGVSQNPRHKITKRGQNVTFRCDPISEHNRLYWYRQTLGQGPEFLTYFQNEAQLEKSRLLSDRFSAERPKGSFSTLEIQRTEQGDSAMYLCASSPQGQAYNEQFFGPGTRLTVL.

This chain uses TRBV6-6 with TRBJ2-5, with a weak D call TRBD2 (5 bases). The J call may not be correct, given that the DNA end is closer to TRBJ2-7. The length of the CDR3 is 16 residues. Germline lookup yields CDR1 MNHNY and CDR2 SVGAGI (reference sequence). The CDR3 region is CASSRRPTLANYEQYF. In nucleotides, the CDR3 is TGTGCCAGCAGTCGCCGTCCGACCCTAGCCAATTACGAGCAGTACTTC.

The sample holds a few counts of this clonotype. CDR3 coding DNA: TGCGCCAGCACCCTCGGACAGGGCGACGGCTACACCTTC. Protein sequence: CASTLGQGDGYTF. This chain links TRBV5-1 with TRBJ1-2; 8 nucleotides agree with TRBD1. Germline V gene sequence: CDR1 SGHRS, CDR2 YFSETQ. The CDR3 has 13 amino acids. Losses at the gene ends were 6 bases for V and 8 bases for J; bases not matched to a gene: 9.

This rearrangement joins TRBV6-4 to TRBJ2-2; D is tentatively TRBD1 or TRBD2 (5 bases each). The V gene's germline CDR1 is MRHNA and CDR2 SNTAGT. This CDR3 is 16 amino acids long. V lost 1 base, J lost 1 base, and 10 bases lay in between. The CDR3 nucleotides read TGTGCCAGCAGTGACTTACCGGGACGGAACACCGGGGAGCTGTTTTTT. Its protein is CASSDLPGRNTGELFF.

This clonotype occurred a few times. This chain uses TRBV20-1 with TRBJ1-5; 7 bases match TRBD1. The CDR3 is made up of 15 amino acids. Unmatched junction bases numbered 7, after V lost 5 bases and J lost 0 bases. Germline lookup yields CDR1 DFQATT and CDR2 SNEGSKA (reference sequence). The CDR3 here is CSADDRVNSNQPQHF. CDR3 coding DNA: TGCAGTGCTGACGACAGGGTCAATAGCAATCAGCCCCAGCATTTT.

The V gene is TRBV28, the J gene TRBJ2-5; 11 bases align to TRBD1. Germline trimming cut 6 bases from V and 2 bases from J; bases unmatched to any gene: 8. The CDR3 is 16 residues long. Germline V gives CDR1 MDHEN, CDR2 SYDVKM. CDR3 amino acids: CASSPGGTGGQETQYF. CDR3 in DNA: TGTGCCAGCAGCCCCGGGGGGACAGGGGGTCAAGAGACCCAGTACTTC.

In this sample, this clonotype turned up a few times. V and J are TRBV13 and TRBJ2-5; 9 positions match TRBD2. Trimming at V came to 4 bases and at J to 2 bases, leaving 8 bases not matched to a gene. This CDR3 is 16 amino acids long. Germline V gene sequence: CDR1 PRHDT, CDR2 FYEKMQ (reference sequence). The chain's CDR3 is CASSSIDAGGQETQYF. CDR3 nucleotide sequence: TGTGCCAGCAGCTCCATTGATGCGGGGGGGCAAGAGACCCAGTACTTC.

This clonotype occurred a few times. The CDR3 region is CASSHTGISYEQYF. Written as DNA, the CDR3 is TGTGCCAGCAGCCACACAGGCATCTCCTACGAGCAGTACTTC. This chain connects TRBV3-1 to TRBJ2-5, with D maybe TRBD1 (5 bases). TRBJ2-7 matches the DNA end more closely, so the J call is doubtful. Germline V gene sequence: CDR1 LGHDT, CDR2 YNNKEL (reference sequence). The CDR3 has 14 amino acids.

The rearrangement uses TRBV6-1 and TRBJ2-3; 11 bases are a match to TRBD2. This CDR3 comprises 17 residues. The trim removed 6 bases at V and 0 bases at J, leaving 8 bases unmatched. The germline gives CDR1 MNHNS, CDR2 SASEGT. The CDR3 is CASSLLAGGASTDTQYF. The CDR3 DNA follows: TGTGCCAGCAGCCTTCTAGCGGGGGGTGCTAGCACAGATACGCAGTATTTT.

Concerning this clonotype: An end of the junction does not agree with germline; a read error may underlie this. The chain links TRBV28 to TRBJ2-5; the D gene is possibly TRBD2 (5 bases). Germline loops: CDR1 MDHEN, CDR2 SYDVKM. The CDR3 has 15 amino acids. The CDR3 here is CASSTGGLAPKTQYF. CDR3 DNA: TGTGCCAGCAGCACGGGCGGACTGGCGCCAAAGACCCAATACTTC.

This chain joins TRBV11-3 and TRBJ2-5; 9 bases line up with TRBD2. Gene TRBJ2-1 matches the end of the DNA better, so the J call may be wrong. CDR1 is SGHNT and CDR2 is YENEEA in the germline V gene. CDR3 length: 15 amino acids. The DNA for the CDR3 is TGTGCCAGCAGCTTTAGCGGGAGCTACAATGATCCGCAGTTCTTC. Protein: CASSFSGSYNDPQFF.

This chain links TRBV20-1 with TRBJ2-1; a weak D match, TRBD2 (6 bases). CDR1 is DFQATT, CDR2 SNEGSKA, per germline (reference sequence). The length of the CDR3 is 16 residues. V was trimmed by 3 bases and J by 6 bases, leaving 21 bases between them. CDR3 residues: CSASRTTQQDGNEQFF. As DNA, the CDR3 is TGCAGTGCTAGCCGGACTACACAACAAGACGGCAATGAGCAGTTCTTC.

This clonotype was found many times. The V call is TRBV5-6, the J call TRBJ2-1; the D gene is possibly TRBD2 (6 bases). The CDR3 has 16 amino acids. The germline V gene encodes CDR1 SGHDT and CDR2 YYEEEE. The V end was cut by 3 bases, the J end by 4 bases, with 17 bases between. The CDR3: CASSSVAAYPYNEQFF. In DNA form, the CDR3 reads TGTGCCAGCAGCTCGGTAGCGGCGTATCCTTACAATGAGCAGTTCTTC.

This sequence joins TRBV7-2 and TRBJ1-2; 9 bases fit TRBD1. The germline CDR1 and CDR2 sequences are SGHTA and FQGNSA. The J segment lost 1 base and the V segment lost 5 bases, leaving 8 bases of the junction unmatched. The CDR3 covers 16 residues. Here the CDR3 reads CASSLTGTGLNYGYTF. The CDR3 DNA reads TGTGCCAGCAGCCTTACCGGGACAGGGCTTAACTATGGCTACACCTTC.

This clonotype was seen a few times. The V call is TRBV9, the J call TRBJ2-7; TRBD1 matches at 7 bases. This CDR3 has 17 residues. The junction had 16 bases not matched to a gene; V was cut back by 5 bases and J by 2 bases. Germline V lookup: CDR1 SGDLS, CDR2 YYNGEE. DNA for the CDR3: TGTGCCAGCAGAGAAATCCACGACAGGGCGCTAACCTACGAGCAGTACTTC. Protein product: CASREIHDRALTYEQYF.

The rearrangement links TRBV25-1 to TRBJ2-4, with D tentatively TRBD1 (6 bases). This CDR3 spans 13 amino acids. Germline CDR1 reads MGHDK; CDR2 reads SYGVNS. Between the trimmed V and J ends, which lost 4 bases and 9 bases, there was a span of 13 bases. For the CDR3, the DNA is TGTGCCAGCAGTGCCTCCGGCAGGGGCATTCAGTACTTC. Translating it yields CASSASGRGIQYF.